This T cell receptor (beta chain) was sequenced during a study of T cell repertoires in cytomegalovirus infection. Study summary: In public TCR beta signatures, there were indications of both CMV infection and matching HLA type.

Study-wide points: People with CMV and the relevant HLA were identified by cumulative public TCR beta family frequency. Across the ex vivo response, the dominant clonotypes were HLA-C-restricted CMV-specific TCR beta clonotypes.

One entry per CDR3 protein, called by TCRdb with MiXCR from the reads. This table holds fewer than 350,000 distinct CDR3 sequences, 9.5% found once. As concerns this clonotype: Antigen: not known. A read error may be the cause here, since a much bigger clone is one base away.

Per the germline V gene, CDR1 is SGHTA and CDR2 is FQGNSA. CDR3 size: 12 residues. The chain joins TRBV7-2 to TRBJ1-1, with TRBD1 matching over 9 bases. The sequence came from a human donor in good health (CMV status not recorded). Some clones in this sample may be carry-over from other donors' samples. What was sequenced was PBMCs. Here the CDR3 reads CASSWTGEVSYF. The CDR3 region has the DNA TGTGCCAGCAGCTGGACAGGGGAAGTATCTTACTTT.